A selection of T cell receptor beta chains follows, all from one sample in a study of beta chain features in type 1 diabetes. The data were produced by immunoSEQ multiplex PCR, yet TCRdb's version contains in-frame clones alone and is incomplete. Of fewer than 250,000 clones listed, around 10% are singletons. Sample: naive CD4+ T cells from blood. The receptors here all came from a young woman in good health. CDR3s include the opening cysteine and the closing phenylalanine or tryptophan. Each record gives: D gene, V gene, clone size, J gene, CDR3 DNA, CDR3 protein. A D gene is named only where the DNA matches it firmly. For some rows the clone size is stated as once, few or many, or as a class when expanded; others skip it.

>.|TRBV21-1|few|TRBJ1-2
TGTGCCAGCAGCAAAGCGAACCTATGCGGCGGGGGCTACACCTTC
CASSKANLCGGGYTF
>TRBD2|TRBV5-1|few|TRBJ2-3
TGCGCCAGCAGCCAGCGGGAGGGAACAGATACGCAGTATTTT
CASSQREGTDTQYF
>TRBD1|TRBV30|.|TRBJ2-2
TGTGCCTGGAGTGTTTGGTTGACAGGGGGTCAGGGCGGGGAGCTGTTTTTT
CAWSVWLTGGQGGELFF
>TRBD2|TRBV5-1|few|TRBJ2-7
TGCGCCAGCAGCTTCCCTAGCGGGAGGGCCTCCCCATCCGAGCAGTACTTC
CASSFPSGRASPSEQYF
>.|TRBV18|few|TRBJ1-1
TGTGCCAGCTCACCGAAGGCGGGGTACACTGAAGCTTTCTTT
CASSPKAGYTEAFF
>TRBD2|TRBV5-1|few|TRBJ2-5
TGCGCCAGCAGTACCAGGGTAGCGGGGGGCCAAGAGACCCAGTACTTC
CASSTRVAGGQETQYF
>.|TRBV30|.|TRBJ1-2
TGTGCCTGGGGCCGGGACATAGAGTATGGCTACACCTTC
CAWGRDIEYGYTF
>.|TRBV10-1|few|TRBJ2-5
TGCGCCAGCAGTGGACCTGGGCAGGGGCAAGAGACCCAGTACTTC
CASSGPGQGQETQYF
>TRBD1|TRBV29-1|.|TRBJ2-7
TGCAGCGTTGGAGGACAGGGAACCTACGAGCAGTACTTC
CSVGGQGTYEQYF
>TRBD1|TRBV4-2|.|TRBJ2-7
TGTGCCAGCAGCCAACTCCAGACAGGGATAGGCGGCCACGAGCAGTACTTC
CASSQLQTGIGGHEQYF
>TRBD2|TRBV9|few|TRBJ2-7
TGTGCCAGCACCCCAGATGCCCTAGCGGGGCCCTACGAGCAGTACTTC
CASTPDALAGPYEQYF
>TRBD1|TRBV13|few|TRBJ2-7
TGTGCCAGCAGCTTATTTACAGGGGGCGGGAACGAGCAGTACTTC
CASSLFTGGGNEQYF
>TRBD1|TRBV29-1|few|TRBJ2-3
TGCAGCGTGGGACAGGGGGGGACAGATACGCAGTATTTT
CSVGQGGTDTQYF
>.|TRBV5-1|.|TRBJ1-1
TGCGCCAGCAGCCTCAGGGTAGGCACTGAAGCTTTCTTT
CASSLRVGTEAFF
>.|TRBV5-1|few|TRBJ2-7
TGCGCCAGCAGCTTGGCGACAGAAACATACGAGCAGTACTTC
CASSLATETYEQYF
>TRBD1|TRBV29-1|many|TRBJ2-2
TGCAGCGTTCCGGACAGGGTAGGGGAGCTGTTTTTT
CSVPDRVGELFF
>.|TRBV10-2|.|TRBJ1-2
TGCGCCAGCAGTGCCTTAGATGGCTACACCTTC
CASSALDGYTF
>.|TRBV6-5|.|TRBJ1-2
TGTGCCAGCAGTTACTCGAAGCGGGTTGGCTATGGCTACACCTTC
CASSYSKRVGYGYTF
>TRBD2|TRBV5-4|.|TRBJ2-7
TGTGCCAGCAGCCCGGCCCGGGGGGGCTCCTACGAGCAGTACTTC
CASSPARGGSYEQYF
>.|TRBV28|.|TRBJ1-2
TGTGCCAGCAGTTTACGACAGGACTATGGCTACACCTTC
CASSLRQDYGYTF
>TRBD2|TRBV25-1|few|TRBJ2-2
TGTGCCAGCAGTCGCTGGGGGGGCGGGGAGCTGTTTTTT
CASSRWGGGELFF
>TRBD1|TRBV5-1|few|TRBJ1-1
TGCGCCAGCAGCTTGGAGGGACAGGGGAACACTGAAGCTTTCTTT
CASSLEGQGNTEAFF
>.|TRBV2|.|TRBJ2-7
TGTGCCAGCAGTGAAATTAGAGAGAGCTCCTACGAGCAGTACTTC
CASSEIRESSYEQYF
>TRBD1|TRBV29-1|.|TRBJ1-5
TGCAGCGTTGATATGAGGGACAGGGGGCGTTATAGCAATCAGCCCCAGCATTTT
CSVDMRDRGRYSNQPQHF
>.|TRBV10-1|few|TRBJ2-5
TGCGCCAGCAGTTCCTTTATACAAGAGACCCAGTACTTC
CASSSFIQETQYF
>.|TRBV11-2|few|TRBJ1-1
TGTGCCAGCAGCTTAATGGGGGGTCGGGACACTGAAGCTTTCTTT
CASSLMGGRDTEAFF
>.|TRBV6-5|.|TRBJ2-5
TGTGCCAGCAGTTACGCGGCAATACTAGCCCGAGAGACCCAGTACTTC
CASSYAAILARETQYF
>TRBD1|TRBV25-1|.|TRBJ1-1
TGTGCCAGCTCAGGGGGCACTGAAGCTTTCTTT
CASSGGTEAFF
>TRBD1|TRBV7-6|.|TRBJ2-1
TGTGCCAGCAGCTTAGCCAGGGGGCCCAACAATGAGCAGTTCTTC
CASSLARGPNNEQFF
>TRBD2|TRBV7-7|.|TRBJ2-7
TGTGCCAGCAGTCAGACTAGCGGGCTCGAGCAGTACTTC
CASSQTSGLEQYF
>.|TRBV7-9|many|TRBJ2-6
TGTGCCAGCAGCCCCCGACTAACTGGGGCCAACGTCCTGACTTTC
CASSPRLTGANVLTF
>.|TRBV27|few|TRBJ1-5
TGTGCCAGCAGTTCTGGACAGCACAATCAGCCCCAGCATTTT
CASSSGQHNQPQHF
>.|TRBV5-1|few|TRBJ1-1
TGCGCCAGCAGCTTGGAGTCCAGGGCTGCTGAAGCTTTCTTT
CASSLESRAAEAFF
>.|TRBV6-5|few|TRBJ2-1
TGTGCCAGCGTCAGGGGAAATTCCAATGAGCAGTTCTTC
CASVRGNSNEQFF
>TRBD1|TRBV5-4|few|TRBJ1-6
TGTGCCAGCAGCCCACACCCGGGACAGGGGAATTCACCCCTCCACTTT
CASSPHPGQGNSPLHF
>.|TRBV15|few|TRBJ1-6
TGTGCCACCAGCAGCGGAGGCCATAATTCACCCCTCCACTTT
CATSSGGHNSPLHF
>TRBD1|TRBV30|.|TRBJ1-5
TGTGCCTGGAGTGAAGGACAGGGGTGGAATCAGCCCCAGCATTTT
CAWSEGQGWNQPQHF
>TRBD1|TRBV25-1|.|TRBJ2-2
TGTGCCAGCACAAAGTTTGGGACAGGGGCGAACACCGGGGAGCTGTTTTTT
CASTKFGTGANTGELFF
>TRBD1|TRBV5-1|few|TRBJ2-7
TGCGCCAGCAGCTTCAGCCCGGGACAGAGCTCCTACGAGCAGTACTTC
CASSFSPGQSSYEQYF
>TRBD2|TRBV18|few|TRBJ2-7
TGTGCCAGCTCACCAATGGGTCCTAGCGGGAGTTTAGTATCCTACGAGCAGTACTTC
CASSPMGPSGSLVSYEQYF
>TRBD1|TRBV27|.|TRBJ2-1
TGTGCCAGCAGTCCGCGTGAGGGACAGGGGAACAATGAGCAGTTCTTC
CASSPREGQGNNEQFF
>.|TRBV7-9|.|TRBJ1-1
TGTGCCAGCAGCTTAGGGGTAAGGGGATCGGACACTGAAGCTTTCTTT
CASSLGVRGSDTEAFF
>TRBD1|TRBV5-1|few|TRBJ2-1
TGCGCCAGCAGCACCGGGGACAGGGACAGCAATGAGCAGTTCTTC
CASSTGDRDSNEQFF
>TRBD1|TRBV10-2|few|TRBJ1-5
TGCGCCAGCAGTGTAGAGACAGGGCGCGGGCCCCAGCATTTT
CASSVETGRGPQHF
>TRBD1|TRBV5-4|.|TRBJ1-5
TGTGCCAGCAGCGTCGGGACAGAGAGAAATCAGCCCCAGCATTTT
CASSVGTERNQPQHF
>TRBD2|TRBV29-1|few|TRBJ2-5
TGCAGCGTCGTTCGGGGGGGACAAGTCCAAGAGACCCAGTACTTC
CSVVRGGQVQETQYF
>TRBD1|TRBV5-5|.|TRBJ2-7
TGTGCCAGCAGTGGACAGGGCTACGAGCAGTACTTC
CASSGQGYEQYF
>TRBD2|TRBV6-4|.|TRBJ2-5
TGTGCCAGCAGTGAGAGCGGGGGGCCACAAGAGACCCAGTACTTC
CASSESGGPQETQYF
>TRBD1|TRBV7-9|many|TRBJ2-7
TGTGCCAGCAGCTCCGAGGGGGCCGTCTACGAGCAGTACTTC
CASSSEGAVYEQYF
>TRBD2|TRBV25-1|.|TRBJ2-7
TGTGCCAGCGCTAGCGGTTACCCCTACGAGCAGTACTTC
CASASGYPYEQYF
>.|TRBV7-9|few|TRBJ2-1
TGTGCCAGCAGCCCCCGTGCTACCGGTGACAATGAGCAGTTCTTC
CASSPRATGDNEQFF
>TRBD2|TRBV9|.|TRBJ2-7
TGTGCCAGCAGCGTAGGACTTAGGACTAGCGACCACGAGCAGTACTTC
CASSVGLRTSDHEQYF
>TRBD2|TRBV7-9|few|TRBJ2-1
TGTGCCAGCAGCACTTCGACTAGCGGCATCTCCTACAATGAGCAGTTCTTC
CASSTSTSGISYNEQFF
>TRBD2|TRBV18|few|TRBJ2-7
TGTGCCAGCTCACCGAGGGCGGGAGTCTCCTACGAGCAGTACTTC
CASSPRAGVSYEQYF
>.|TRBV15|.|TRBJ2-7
TGTGCCACCAGCAGAGAGTCAGAGGGCTACGAGCAGTACTTC
CATSRESEGYEQYF
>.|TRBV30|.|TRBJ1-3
TGTGCCTGGAGTGTAATTTATGGAAACACCATATATTTT
CAWSVIYGNTIYF
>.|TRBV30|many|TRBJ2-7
TGTGCCTGGGGTACAGGGACCTACGAGCAGTACTTC
CAWGTGTYEQYF
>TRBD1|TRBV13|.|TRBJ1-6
TGTGCCAGCAGCTTAGGCGGTACCGGGACAGGGGGCCGAGGGGGTTCACCCCTCCACTTT
CASSLGGTGTGGRGGSPLHF
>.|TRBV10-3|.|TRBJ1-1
TGTGCCGCCAAGTTACTCATGAACACTGAAGCTTTCTTT
CAAKLLMNTEAFF